This T cell receptor (beta chain) appears in the sequencing data of a study of blood T cell repertoires in COVID-19. Study summary: COVID-19 samples collected from the United States, Italy and Spain covered acute and convalescent phases. Nucleic acid was either cDNA or gDNA, and it came from T cells, B-cell-depleted T cells, or PBMCs.

Authors' data handling: Researchers report that nucleated cell counts were estimated from reference gene primer amplification. Data came from immunoSEQ multiplex PCR; TCRdb stores just in-frame clones and leaves some out. The V and J calls and clone size were taken over from that table, and D and trimming were inferred from the DNA. The profile covers some 140,000 clones, with more than 75% appearing a single time and about an eighth taken by the ten largest. The receptor was isolated from a man older than 75 with acute or convalescent COVID-19. Sequenced: peripheral blood.

CDR3 nucleotides: TGTGCCAGCAGTTCCGCTCAGGGGTTTTCACCCCTCCACTTT. This encodes CASSSAQGFSPLHF. The V gene is TRBV28, the J gene TRBJ1-6; TRBD1 might be the D (6 bases). Germline CDR1 and CDR2: MDHEN and SYDVKM. The CDR3 spans 14 residues. V dropped 4 bases and J dropped 9 bases, with 13 bases sitting between them.